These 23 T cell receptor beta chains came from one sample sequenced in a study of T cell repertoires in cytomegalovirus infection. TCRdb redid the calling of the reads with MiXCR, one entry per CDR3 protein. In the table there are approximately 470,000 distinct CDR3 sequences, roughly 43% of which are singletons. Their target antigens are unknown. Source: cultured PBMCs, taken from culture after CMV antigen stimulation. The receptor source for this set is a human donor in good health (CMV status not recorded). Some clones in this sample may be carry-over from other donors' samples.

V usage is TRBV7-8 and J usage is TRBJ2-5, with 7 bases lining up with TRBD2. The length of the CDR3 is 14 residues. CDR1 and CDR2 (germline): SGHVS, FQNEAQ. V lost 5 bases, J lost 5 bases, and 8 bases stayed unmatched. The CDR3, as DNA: TGTGCCAGCAGCCATCGGGACTATGAGGAGACCCAGTACTTC. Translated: CASSHRDYEETQYF.

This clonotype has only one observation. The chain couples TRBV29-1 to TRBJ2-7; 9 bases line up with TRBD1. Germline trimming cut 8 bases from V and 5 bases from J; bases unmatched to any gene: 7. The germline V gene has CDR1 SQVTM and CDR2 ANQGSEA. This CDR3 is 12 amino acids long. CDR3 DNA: TGCAGCCAGGGACAGGGCTGCAACGAGCAGTACTTC. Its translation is CSQGQGCNEQYF.

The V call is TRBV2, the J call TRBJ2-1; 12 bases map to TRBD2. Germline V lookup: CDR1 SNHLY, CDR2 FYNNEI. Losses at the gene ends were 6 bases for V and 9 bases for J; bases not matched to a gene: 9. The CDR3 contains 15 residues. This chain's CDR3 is CASRLTSGSSGEQFF. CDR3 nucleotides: TGTGCCAGCAGACTGACTAGCGGGAGTTCGGGTGAGCAGTTCTTC. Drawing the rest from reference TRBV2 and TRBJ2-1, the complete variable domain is EPEVTQTPSHQVTQMGQEVILRCVPISNHLYFYWYRQILGQKVEFLVSFYNNEISEKSEIFDDQFSVERPDGSNFTLKIRSTKLEDSAMYFCASRLTSGSSGEQFFGPGTRLTVL.

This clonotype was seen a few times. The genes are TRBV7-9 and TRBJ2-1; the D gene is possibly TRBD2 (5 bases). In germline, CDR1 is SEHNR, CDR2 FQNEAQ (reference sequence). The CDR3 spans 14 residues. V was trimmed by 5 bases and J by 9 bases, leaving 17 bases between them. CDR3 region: CASSHYSGFGEQFF. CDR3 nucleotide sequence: TGTGCCAGCAGCCACTACTCGGGGTTTGGTGAGCAGTTCTTC.

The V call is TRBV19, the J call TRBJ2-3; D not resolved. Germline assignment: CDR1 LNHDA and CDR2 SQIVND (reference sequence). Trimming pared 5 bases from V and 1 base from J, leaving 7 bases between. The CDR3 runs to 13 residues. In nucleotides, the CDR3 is TGTGCCAGTAGTGAGGTCCGCACAGATACGCAGTATTTT. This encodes CASSEVRTDTQYF.

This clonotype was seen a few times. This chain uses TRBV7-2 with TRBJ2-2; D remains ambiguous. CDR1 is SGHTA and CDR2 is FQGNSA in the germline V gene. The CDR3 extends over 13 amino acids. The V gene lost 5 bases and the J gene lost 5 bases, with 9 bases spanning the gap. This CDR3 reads CASSSMGTGELFF. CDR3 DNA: TGTGCCAGCAGCAGCATGGGGACCGGGGAGCTGTTTTTT.

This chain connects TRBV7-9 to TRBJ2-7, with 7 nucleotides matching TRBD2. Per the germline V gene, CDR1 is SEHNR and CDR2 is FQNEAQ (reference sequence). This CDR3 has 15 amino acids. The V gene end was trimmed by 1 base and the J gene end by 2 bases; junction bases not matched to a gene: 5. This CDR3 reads CASSLDRGETYEQYF. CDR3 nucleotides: TGTGCCAGCAGCTTAGACCGGGGGGAGACCTACGAGCAGTACTTC.

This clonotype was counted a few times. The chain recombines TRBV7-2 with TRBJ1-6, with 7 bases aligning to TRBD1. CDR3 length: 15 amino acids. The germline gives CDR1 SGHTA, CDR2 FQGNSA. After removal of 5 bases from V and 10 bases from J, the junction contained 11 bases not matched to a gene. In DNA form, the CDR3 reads TGTGCCAGCAGCCTAGGGTCCGGGACAGTATCACCCCTCCACTTT. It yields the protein CASSLGSGTVSPLHF.

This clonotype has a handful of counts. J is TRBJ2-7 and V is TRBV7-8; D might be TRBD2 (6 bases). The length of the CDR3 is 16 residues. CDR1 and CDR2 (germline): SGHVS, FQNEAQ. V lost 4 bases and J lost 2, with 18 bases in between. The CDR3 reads CASSWSLGTATYEQYF. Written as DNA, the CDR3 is TGTGCCAGCAGCTGGTCCCTTGGGACTGCTACCTACGAGCAGTACTTC.

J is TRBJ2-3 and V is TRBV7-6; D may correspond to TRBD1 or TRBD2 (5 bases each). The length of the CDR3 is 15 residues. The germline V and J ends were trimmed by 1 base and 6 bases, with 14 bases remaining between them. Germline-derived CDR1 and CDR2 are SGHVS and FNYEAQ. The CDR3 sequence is CASSLVSGRSDTQYF. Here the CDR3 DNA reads TGTGCCAGCAGCTTAGTTTCGGGGCGTTCCGATACGCAGTATTTT. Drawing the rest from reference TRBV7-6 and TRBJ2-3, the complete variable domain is GAGVSQSPRYKVTKRGQDVALRCDPISGHVSLYWYRQALGQGPEFLTYFNYEAQQDKSGLPNDRFSAERPEGSISTLTIQRTEQRDSAMYRCASSLVSGRSDTQYFGPGTRLTVL.

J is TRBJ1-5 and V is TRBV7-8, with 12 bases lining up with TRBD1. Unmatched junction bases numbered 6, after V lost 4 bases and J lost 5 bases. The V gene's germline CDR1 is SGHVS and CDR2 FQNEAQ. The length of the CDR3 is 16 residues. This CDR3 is CASSSRRDRGHQPQHF. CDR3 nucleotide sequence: TGTGCCAGCAGCTCACGACGGGACAGGGGGCATCAGCCCCAGCATTTT.

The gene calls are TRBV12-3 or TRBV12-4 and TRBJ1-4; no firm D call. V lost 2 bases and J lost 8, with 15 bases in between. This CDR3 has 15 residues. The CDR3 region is CASSLSSGLGEKLFF. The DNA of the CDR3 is TGTGCCAGCAGTTTATCCTCGGGCCTCGGGGAAAAACTGTTTTTT.

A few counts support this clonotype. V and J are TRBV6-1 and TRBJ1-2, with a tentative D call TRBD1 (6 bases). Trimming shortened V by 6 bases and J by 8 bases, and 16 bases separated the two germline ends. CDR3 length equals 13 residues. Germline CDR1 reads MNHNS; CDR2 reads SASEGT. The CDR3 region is CASRAWGAGGYTF. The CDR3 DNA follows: TGTGCCAGCAGGGCCTGGGGGGCGGGAGGCTACACCTTC.

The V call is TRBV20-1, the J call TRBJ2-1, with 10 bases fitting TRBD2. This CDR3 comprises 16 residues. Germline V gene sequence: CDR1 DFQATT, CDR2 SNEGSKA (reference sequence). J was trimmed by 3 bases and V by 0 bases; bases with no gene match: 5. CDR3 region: CSARDATSGNYNEQFF. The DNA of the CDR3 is TGCAGTGCTAGAGATGCCACTAGCGGGAACTACAATGAGCAGTTCTTC.

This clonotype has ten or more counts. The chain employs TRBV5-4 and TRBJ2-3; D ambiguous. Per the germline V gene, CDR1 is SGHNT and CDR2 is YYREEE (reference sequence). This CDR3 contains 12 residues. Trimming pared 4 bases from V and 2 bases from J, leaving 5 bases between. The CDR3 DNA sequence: TGTGCCAGCAGCCACAACACAGATACGCAGTATTTT. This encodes CASSHNTDTQYF.

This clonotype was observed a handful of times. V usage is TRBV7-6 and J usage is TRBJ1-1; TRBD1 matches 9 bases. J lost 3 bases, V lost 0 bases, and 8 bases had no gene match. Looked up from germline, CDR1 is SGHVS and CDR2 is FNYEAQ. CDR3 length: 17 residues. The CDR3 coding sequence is TGTGCCAGCAGCTTAGCCGCCCATGACAGGGGGTACACTGAAGCTTTCTTT. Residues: CASSLAAHDRGYTEAFF. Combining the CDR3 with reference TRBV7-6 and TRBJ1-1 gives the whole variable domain GAGVSQSPRYKVTKRGQDVALRCDPISGHVSLYWYRQALGQGPEFLTYFNYEAQQDKSGLPNDRFSAERPEGSISTLTIQRTEQRDSAMYRCASSLAAHDRGYTEAFFGQGTRLTVV.

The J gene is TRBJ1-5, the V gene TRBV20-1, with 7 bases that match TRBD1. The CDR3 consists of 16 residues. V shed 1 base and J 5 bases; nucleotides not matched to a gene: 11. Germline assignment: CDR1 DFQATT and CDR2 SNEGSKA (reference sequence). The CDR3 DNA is TGCAGTGCTAGAGGGGCGTGGGAACAGGGGCATCAGCCCCAGCATTTT. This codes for CSARGAWEQGHQPQHF.

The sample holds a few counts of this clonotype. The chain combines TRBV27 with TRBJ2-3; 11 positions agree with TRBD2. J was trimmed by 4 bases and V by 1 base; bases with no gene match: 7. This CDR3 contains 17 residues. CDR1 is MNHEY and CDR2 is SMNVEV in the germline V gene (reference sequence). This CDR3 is CASSLFLAGGLADTQYF. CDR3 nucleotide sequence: TGTGCCAGCAGTTTATTCCTAGCGGGGGGCTTGGCAGATACGCAGTATTTT.

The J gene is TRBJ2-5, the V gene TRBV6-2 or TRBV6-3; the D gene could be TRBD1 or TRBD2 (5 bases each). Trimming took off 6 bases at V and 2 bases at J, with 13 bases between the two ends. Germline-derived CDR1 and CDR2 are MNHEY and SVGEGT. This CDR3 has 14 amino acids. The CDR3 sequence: CASSGAVYQETQYF. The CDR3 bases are TGTGCCAGCAGCGGGGCAGTGTATCAAGAGACCCAGTACTTC.

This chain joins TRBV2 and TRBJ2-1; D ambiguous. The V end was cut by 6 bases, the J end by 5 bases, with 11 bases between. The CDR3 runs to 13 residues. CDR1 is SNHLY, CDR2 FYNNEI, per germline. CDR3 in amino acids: CASSSESNNEQFF. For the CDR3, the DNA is TGTGCCAGCAGCAGCGAAAGTAACAATGAGCAGTTCTTC.

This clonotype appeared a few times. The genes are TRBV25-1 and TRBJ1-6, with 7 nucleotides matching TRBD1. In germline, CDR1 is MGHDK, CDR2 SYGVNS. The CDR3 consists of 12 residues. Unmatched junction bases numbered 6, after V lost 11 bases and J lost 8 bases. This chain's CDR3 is CAAGTVHSPLHF. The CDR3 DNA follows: TGTGCCGCCGGGACAGTTCATTCACCCCTCCACTTT.

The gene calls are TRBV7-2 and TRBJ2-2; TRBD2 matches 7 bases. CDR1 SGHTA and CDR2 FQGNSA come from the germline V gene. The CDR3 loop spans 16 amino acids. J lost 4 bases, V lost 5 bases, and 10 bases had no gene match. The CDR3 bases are TGTGCCAGCAGCAACCGGGGCGGGGGAGGCACCGGGGAGCTGTTTTTT. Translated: CASSNRGGGGTGELFF. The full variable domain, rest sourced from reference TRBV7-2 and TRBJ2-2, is GAGVSQSPSNKVTEKGKDVELRCDPISGHTALYWYRQSLGQGLEFLIYFQGNSAPDKSGLPSDRFSAERTGGSVSTLTIQRTQQEDSAVYLCASSNRGGGGTGELFFGEGSRLTVL.

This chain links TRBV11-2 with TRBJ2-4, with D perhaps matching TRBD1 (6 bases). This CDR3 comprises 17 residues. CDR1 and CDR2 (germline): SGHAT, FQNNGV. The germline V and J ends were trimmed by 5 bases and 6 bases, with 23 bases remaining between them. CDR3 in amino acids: CASSLRGASGAGNIQYF. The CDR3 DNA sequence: TGTGCCAGCAGCCTTCGAGGTGCTTCAGGGGCTGGAAACATTCAGTACTTC.